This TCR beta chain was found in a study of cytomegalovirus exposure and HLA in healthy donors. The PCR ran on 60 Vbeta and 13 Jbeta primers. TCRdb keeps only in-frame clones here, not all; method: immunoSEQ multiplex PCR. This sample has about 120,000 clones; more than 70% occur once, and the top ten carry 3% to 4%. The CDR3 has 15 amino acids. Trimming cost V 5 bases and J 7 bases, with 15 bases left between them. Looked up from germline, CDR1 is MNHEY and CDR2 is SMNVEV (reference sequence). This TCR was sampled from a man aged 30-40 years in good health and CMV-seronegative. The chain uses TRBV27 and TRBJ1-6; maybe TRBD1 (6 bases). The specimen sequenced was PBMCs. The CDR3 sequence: CASSRQAASNSPLHF. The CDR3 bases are TGTGCCAGCAGTCGACAGGCGGCGTCCAATTCACCCCTCCACTTT.